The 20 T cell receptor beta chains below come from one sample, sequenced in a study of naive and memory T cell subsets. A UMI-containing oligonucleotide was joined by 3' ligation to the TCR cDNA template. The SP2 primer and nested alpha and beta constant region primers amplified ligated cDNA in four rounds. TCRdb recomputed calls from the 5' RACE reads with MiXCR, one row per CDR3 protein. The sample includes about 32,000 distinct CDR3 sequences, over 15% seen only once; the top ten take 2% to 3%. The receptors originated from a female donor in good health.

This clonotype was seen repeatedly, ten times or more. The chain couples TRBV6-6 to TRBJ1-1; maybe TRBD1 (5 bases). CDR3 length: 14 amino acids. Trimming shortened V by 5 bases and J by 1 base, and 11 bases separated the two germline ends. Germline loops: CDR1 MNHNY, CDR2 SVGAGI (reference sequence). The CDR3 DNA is TGTGCCAGCAGTGAGGGACTGAGGAACACTGAAGCTTTCTTT. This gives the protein CASSEGLRNTEAFF.

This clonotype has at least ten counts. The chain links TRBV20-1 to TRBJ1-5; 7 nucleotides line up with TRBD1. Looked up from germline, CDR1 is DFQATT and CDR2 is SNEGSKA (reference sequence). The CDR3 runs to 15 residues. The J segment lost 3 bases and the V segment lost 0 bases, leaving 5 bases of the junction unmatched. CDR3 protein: CSARESTGTNQPQHF. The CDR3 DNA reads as TGCAGTGCTAGAGAGTCGACAGGGACCAATCAGCCCCAGCATTTT.

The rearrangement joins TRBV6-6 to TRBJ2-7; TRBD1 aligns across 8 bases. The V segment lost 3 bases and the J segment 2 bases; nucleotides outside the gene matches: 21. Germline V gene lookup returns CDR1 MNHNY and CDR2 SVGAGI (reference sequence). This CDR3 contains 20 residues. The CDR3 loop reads CASSYLLGIDMGQATYEQYF. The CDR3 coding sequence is TGTGCCAGCAGTTATCTTCTTGGTATCGACATGGGACAGGCCACCTACGAGCAGTACTTC.

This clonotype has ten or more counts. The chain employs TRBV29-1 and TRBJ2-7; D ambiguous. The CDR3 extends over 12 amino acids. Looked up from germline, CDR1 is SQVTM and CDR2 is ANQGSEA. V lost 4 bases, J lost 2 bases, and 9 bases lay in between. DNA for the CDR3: TGCAGCGTTGTTGGCAGAGCCTACGAGCAGTACTTC. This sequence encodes CSVVGRAYEQYF.

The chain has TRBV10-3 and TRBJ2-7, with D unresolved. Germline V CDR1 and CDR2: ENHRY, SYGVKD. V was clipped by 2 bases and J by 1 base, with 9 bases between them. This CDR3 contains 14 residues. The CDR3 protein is CAISEGSESYEQYF. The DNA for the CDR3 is TGTGCCATCAGTGAGGGCAGTGAGTCCTACGAGCAGTACTTC.

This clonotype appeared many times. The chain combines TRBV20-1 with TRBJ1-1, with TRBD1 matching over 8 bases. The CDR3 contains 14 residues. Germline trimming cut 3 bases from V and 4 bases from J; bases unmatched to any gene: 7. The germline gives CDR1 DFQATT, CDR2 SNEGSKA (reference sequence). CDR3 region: CSARVQGVSTEAFF. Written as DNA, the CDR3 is TGCAGTGCTAGGGTACAGGGGGTTAGCACTGAAGCTTTCTTT.

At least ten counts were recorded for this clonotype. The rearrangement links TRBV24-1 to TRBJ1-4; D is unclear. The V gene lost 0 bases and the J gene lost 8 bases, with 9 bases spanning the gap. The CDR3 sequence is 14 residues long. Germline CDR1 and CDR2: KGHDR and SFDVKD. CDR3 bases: TGTGCCACCAGTGATTTGGACTTTAGCGAAAAACTGTTTTTT. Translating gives CATSDLDFSEKLFF.

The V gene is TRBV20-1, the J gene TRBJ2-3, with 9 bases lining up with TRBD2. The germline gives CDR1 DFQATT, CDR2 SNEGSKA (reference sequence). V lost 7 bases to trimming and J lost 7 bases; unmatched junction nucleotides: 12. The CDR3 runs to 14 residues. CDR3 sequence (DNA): TGCAGTGGTCGCGAGGGCGGGGGGGCAAATACGCAGTATTTT. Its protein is CSGREGGGANTQYF.

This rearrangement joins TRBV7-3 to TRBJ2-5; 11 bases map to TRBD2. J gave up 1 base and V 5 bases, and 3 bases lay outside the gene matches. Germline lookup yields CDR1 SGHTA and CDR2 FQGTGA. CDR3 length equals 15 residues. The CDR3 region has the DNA TGTGCCAGCAGCCTCGGGACTAGCGGCCAAGAGACCCAGTACTTC. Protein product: CASSLGTSGQETQYF.

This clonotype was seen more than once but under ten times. The CDR3: CSAGALGSGNTIYF. The DNA for the CDR3 is TGCAGCGCCGGGGCTTTGGGCTCTGGAAACACCATATATTTT. This chain links TRBV29-1 with TRBJ1-3, with a weak D call TRBD1 (5 bases). The CDR3 contains 14 residues. V shed 7 bases and J shed 0 bases, with 13 bases lying between them. Per the germline V gene, CDR1 is SQVTM and CDR2 is ANQGSEA.

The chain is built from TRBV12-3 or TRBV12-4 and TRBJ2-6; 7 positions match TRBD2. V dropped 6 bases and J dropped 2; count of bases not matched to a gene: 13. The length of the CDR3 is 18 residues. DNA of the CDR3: TGTGCCAGCAGGGGGGGGGACGGGGAGGATCCTGGGGCCAACGTCCTGACTTTC. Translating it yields CASRGGDGEDPGANVLTF.

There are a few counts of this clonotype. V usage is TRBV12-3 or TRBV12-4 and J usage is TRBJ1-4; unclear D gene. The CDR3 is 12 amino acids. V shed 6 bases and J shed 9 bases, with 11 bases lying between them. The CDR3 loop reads CASSPSLQKLFF. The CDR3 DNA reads TGTGCCAGCAGCCCATCCCTTCAAAAACTGTTTTTT.

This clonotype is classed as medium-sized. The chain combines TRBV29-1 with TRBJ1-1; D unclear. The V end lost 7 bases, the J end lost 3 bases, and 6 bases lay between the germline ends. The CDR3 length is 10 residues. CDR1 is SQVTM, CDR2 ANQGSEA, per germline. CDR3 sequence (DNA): TGCAGCGGAAGGGACACTGAAGCTTTCTTT. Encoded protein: CSGRDTEAFF.

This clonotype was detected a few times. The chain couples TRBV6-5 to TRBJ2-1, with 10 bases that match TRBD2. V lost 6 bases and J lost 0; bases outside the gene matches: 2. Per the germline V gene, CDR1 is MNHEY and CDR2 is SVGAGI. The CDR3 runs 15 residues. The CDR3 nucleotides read TGTGCCAGCAGCTCTAGCGGGGGCTCCTACAATGAGCAGTTCTTC. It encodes CASSSSGGSYNEQFF.

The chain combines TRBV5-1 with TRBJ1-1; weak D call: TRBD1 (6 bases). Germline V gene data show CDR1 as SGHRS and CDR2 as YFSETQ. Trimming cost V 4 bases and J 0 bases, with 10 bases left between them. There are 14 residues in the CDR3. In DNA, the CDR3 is TGCGCCAGCAGCAACACAGGGATGAACACTGAAGCTTTCTTT. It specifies CASSNTGMNTEAFF.

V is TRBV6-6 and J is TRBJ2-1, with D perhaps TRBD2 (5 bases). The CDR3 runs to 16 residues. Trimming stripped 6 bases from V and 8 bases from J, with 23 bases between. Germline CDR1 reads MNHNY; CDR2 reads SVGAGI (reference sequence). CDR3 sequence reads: CASSSLRGSVWHEQFF. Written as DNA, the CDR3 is TGTGCCAGCAGCTCACTCCGAGGGTCGGTCTGGCATGAGCAGTTCTTC.

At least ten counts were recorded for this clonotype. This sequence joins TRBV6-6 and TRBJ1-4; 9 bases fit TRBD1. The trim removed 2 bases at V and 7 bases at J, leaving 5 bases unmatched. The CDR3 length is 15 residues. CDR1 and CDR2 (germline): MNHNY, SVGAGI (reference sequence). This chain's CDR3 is CASSYPGQGSEKLFF. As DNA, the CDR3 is TGTGCCAGCAGTTACCCGGGACAGGGTAGTGAAAAACTGTTTTTT.

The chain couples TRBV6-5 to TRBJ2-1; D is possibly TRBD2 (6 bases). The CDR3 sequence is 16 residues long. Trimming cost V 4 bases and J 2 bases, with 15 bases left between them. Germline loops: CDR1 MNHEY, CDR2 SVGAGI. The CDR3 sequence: CASSSGTRITYNEQFF. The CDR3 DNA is TGTGCCAGCAGTTCTGGGACTCGAATTACCTACAATGAGCAGTTCTTC.

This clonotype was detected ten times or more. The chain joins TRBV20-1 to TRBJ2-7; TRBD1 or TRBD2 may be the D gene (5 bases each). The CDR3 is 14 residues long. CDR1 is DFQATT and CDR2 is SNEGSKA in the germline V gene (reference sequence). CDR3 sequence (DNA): TGCAGCGACTGGAAAGGGGCCTCGGGGTACGAGCAGTACTTC. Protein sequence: CSDWKGASGYEQYF.

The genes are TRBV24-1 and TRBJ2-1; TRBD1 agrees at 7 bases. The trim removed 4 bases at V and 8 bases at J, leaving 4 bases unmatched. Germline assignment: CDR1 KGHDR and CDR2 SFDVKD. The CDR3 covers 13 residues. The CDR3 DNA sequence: TGTGCCACCAGTGAGCCCGGGACAGATGAGCAGTTCTTC. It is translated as CATSEPGTDEQFF.